This TCR beta chain stems from a study of T-cell reconstitution after alpha-beta-depleted transplantation in children. Overall study findings and caveats: By one year post-transplant, T-cell counts and diversity largely arose from T cells that were newly produced. There were reportedly several hundred expanded graft clones from which alpha-beta T cells came about two months after transplant.

Unique molecular identifiers were incorporated when the TCRbeta library was constructed. TCRdb processed the PCR reads anew with MiXCR; each CDR3 protein has one entry. This table has approximately 520,000 distinct CDR3 sequences, around 10% appearing once. Notes on this clonotype: Its antigen remains unknown.

With 5 bases removed from V and 4 bases from J, the gap between germline ends came to 14 bases. CDR3 length: 14 amino acids. Germline lookup yields CDR1 SGHTA and CDR2 FQGNSA. The receptor comes from a female patient between 2 and 15 years old who had a stem cell transplant for aplastic anemia, so the T cells may come from the graft donor. The sample consisted of PBMCs, mostly from graft donor cells, taken 180 days after TCRalphabeta/CD19-depleted stem cell transplant. This chain uses TRBV7-2 with TRBJ2-5; a weak D match, TRBD2 (5 bases). For the CDR3, the DNA is TGTGCCAGCAGCCTAAAGCCTAGCTCAGAGACCCAGTACTTC. Encoded protein: CASSLKPSSETQYF.